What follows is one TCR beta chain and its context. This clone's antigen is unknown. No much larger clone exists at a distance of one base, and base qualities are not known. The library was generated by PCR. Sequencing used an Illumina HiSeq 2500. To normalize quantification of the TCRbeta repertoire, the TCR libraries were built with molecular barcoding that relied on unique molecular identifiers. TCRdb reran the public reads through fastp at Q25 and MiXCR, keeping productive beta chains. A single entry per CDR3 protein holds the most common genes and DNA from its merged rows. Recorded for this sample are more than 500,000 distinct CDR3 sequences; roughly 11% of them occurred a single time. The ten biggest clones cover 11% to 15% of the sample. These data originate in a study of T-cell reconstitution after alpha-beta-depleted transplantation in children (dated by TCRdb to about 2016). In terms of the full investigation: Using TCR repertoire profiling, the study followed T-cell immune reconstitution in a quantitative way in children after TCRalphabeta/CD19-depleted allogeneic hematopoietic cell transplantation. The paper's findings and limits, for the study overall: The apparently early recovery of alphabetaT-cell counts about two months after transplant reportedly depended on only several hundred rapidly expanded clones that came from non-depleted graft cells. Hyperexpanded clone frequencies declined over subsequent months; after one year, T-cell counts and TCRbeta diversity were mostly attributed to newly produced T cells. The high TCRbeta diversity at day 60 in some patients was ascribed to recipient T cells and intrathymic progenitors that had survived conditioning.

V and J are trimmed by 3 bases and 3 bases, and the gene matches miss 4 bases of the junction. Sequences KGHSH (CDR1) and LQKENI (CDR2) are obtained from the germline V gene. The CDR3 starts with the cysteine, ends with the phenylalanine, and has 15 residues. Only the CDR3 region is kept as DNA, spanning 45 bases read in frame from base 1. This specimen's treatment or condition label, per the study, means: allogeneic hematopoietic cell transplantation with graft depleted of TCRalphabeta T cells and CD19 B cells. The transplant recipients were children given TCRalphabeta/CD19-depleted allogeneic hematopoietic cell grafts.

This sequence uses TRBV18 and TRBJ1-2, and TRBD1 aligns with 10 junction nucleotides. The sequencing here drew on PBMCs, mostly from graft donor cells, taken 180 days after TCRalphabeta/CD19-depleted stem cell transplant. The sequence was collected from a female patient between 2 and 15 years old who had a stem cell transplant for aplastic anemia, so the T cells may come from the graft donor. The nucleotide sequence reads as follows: TGTGCCAGCTCACCGAGGGACAGGGGATACTATGGCTACACCTTC. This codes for CASSPRDRGYYGYTF.